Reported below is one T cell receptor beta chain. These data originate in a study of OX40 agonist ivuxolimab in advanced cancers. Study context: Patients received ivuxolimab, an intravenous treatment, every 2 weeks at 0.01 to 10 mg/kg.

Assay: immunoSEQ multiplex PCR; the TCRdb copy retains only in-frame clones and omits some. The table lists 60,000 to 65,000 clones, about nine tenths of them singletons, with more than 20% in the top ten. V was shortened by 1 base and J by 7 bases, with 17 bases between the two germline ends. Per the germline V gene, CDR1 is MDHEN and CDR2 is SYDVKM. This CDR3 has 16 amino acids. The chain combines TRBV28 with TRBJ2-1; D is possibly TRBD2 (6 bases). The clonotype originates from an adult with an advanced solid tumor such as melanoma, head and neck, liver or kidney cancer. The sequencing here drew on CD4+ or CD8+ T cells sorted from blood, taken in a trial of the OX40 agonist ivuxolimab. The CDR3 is CASSLLGLSGWNEQFF. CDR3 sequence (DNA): TGTGCCAGCAGTTTATTGGGTCTCAGCGGGTGGAATGAGCAGTTCTTC.